This entry describes one T cell receptor beta chain. Its antigen is currently unknown. This sample was taken from a study of cytomegalovirus exposure and HLA in healthy donors. General study results and limits: Earlier analysis found most TCR beta V segments productive about 87% or about 30% of the time. A link between a missense DCLRE1C variant and TCR beta V- and J-gene trimming emerged from a later analysis.

The CDR3 sequence is 16 residues long. CDR1 is LGHNA and CDR2 is YSLEER in the germline V gene. V lost 3 bases and J 1 base, leaving 13 bases between the germline ends. A multiplex PCR was run with 60 Vbeta primers and 13 Jbeta primers. Measured with immunoSEQ multiplex PCR; TCRdb has only the in-frame clones, and not every one. This sample yields some 130,000 clones, of which about 70% are seen a single time; around 7.2% belongs to the top ten. The chain is built from TRBV4-3 and TRBJ1-3; D unresolved. The material sequenced was PBMCs. The clonotype was recovered from a male donor in good health and CMV-seronegative. The CDR3 DNA sequence: TGCGCCAGCAGCCAGTCGGAGGGAGCGTCTGGAAACACCATATATTTT. It is translated as CASSQSEGASGNTIYF.